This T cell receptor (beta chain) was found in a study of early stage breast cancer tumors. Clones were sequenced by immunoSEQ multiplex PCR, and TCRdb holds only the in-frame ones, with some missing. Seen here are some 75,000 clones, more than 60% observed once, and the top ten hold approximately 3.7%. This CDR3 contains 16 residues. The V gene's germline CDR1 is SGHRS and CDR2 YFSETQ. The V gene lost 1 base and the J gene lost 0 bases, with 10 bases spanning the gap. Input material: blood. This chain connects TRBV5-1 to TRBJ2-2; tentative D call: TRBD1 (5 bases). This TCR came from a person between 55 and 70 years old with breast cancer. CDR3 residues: CASSLLGQSNTGELFF. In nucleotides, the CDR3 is TGCGCCAGCAGCTTGCTCGGACAATCGAACACCGGGGAGCTGTTTTTT.